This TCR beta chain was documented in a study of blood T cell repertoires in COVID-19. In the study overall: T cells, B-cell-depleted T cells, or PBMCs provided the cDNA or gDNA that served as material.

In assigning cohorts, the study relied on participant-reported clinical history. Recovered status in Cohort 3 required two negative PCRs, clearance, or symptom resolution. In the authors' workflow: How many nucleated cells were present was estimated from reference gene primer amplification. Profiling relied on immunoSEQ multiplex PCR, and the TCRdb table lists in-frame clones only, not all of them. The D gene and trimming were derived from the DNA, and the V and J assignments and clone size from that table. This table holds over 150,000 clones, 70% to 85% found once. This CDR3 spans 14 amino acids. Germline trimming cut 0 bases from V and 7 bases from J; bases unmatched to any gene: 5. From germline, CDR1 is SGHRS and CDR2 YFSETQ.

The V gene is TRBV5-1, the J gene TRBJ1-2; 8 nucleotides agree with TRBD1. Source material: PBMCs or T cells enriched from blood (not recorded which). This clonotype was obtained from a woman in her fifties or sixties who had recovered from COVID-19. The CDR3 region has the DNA TGCGCCAGCAGCTTGGCCAGGGGGCAAGGTGGCTACACCTTC. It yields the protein CASSLARGQGGYTF.